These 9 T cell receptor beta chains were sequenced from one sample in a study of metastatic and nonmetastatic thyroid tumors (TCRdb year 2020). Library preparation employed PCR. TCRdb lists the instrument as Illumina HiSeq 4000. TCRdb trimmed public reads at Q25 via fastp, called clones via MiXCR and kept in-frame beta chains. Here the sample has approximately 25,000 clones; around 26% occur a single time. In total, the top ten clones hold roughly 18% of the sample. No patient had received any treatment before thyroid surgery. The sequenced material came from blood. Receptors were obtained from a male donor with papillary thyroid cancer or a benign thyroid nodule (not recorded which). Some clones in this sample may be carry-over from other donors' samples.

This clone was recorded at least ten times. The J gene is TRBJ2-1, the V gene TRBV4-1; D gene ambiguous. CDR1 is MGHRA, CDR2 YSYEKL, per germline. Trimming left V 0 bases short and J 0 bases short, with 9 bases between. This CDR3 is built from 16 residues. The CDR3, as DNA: TGCGCCAGCAGCCAAGAACAGTTAAGCTCCTACAATGAGCAGTTCTTC. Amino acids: CASSQEQLSSYNEQFF.

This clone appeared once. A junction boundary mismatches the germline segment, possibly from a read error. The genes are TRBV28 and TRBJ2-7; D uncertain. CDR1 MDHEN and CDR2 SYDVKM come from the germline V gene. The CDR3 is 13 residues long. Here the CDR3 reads CASSLCRTNDQYF. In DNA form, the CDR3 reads TGTGCCAGCAGTTTATGCCGGACCAACGATCAGTACTTC.

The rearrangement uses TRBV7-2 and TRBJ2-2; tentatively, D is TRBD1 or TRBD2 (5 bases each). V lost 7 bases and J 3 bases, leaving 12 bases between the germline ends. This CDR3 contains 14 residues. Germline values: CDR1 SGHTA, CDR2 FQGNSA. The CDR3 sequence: CASMGVVYTGELFF. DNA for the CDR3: TGTGCCAGCATGGGGGTCGTTTACACCGGGGAGCTGTTTTTT.

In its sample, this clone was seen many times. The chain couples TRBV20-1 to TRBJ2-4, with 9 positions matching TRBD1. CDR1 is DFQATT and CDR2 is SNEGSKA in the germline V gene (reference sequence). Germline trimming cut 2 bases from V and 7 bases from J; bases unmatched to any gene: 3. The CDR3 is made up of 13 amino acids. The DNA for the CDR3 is TGCAGTGCTAGACCGACAGGGGGGAACATTCAGTACTTC. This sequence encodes CSARPTGGNIQYF.

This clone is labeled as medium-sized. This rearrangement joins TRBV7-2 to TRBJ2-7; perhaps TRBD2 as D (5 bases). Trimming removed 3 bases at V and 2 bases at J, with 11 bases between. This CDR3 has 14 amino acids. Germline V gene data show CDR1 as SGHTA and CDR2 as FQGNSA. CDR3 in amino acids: CASSLGAATYEQYF. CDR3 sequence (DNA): TGTGCCAGCAGCTTGGGAGCGGCGACCTACGAGCAGTACTTC.

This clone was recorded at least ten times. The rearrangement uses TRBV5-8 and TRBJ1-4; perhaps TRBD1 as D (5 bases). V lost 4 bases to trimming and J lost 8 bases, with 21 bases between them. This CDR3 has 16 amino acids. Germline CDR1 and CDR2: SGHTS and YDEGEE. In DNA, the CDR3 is TGTGCCAGCAGCCTGGGGTCGGTGACAGTTGGGGAAAAACTGTTTTTT. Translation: CASSLGSVTVGEKLFF.

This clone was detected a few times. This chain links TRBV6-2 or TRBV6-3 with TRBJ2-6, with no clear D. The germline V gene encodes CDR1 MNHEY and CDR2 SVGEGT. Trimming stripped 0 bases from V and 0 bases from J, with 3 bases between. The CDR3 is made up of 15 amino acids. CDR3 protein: CASSYSSSGANVLTF. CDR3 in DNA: TGTGCCAGCAGTTACTCTAGCTCTGGGGCCAACGTCCTGACTTTC.

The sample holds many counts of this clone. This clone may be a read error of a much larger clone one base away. DNA of the CDR3: TGTGCCAGCAGGTCGGCGGGGACTGAGCAGTTCTTC. Residues: CASRSAGTEQFF. The V gene is TRBV7-2, the J gene TRBJ2-1; TRBD2 is a possible D gene (6 bases). There are 12 residues in the CDR3. Trimming shortened V by 6 bases and J by 9 bases, and 12 bases separated the two germline ends. The germline gives CDR1 SGHTA, CDR2 FQGNSA.

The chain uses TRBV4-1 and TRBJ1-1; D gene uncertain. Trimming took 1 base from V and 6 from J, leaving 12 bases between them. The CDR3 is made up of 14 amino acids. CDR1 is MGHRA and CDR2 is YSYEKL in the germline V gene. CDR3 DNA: TGCGCCAGCAGCCAAGGAGCGGGCAGGTCTGAAGCTTTCTTT. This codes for CASSQGAGRSEAFF.